This TCR beta chain was captured by sequencing in a study of patients and donors after allogeneic stem cell transplantation. MiXCR was run by TCRdb on the RT-PCR reads, yielding one entry per CDR3 protein. The repertoire holds about 230,000 distinct CDR3 sequences, with roughly 15% as singletons. The germline V gene has CDR1 LGHDT and CDR2 YNNKEL (reference sequence). With 6 bases clipped from V and 4 bases from J, the junction kept 6 bases outside the gene matches. The CDR3 consists of 14 residues. This sequence was found in a human donor who was either an allogeneic HSCT recipient or a stem cell or donor lymphocyte infusion donor (not recorded which). It is not recorded whose cells these are; they may come from a transplant donor. Specimen: blood, either unsorted or a sorted T cell fraction (not recorded which). V usage is TRBV3-1 and J usage is TRBJ1-1; 9 bases are shared with TRBD1. CDR3 loop: CASRPSDRGTEAFF. The CDR3 nucleotides are TGTGCCAGCAGACCCTCGGACAGGGGCACTGAAGCTTTCTTT.